This TCR beta chain was sequenced in a study of T-cell memory formation after mild COVID-19. Notes on this clonotype: What it recognizes is unknown.

Study-level points and caveats: Clones which contracted sat mainly in CM and EM if CD4+, and in EMRA if CD8+. Day 15 to 85 contracting clones showed balanced CD4/CD8; later expanders leaned CD4+.

The CDR3 has 16 residues. The V and J ends lost 3 bases and 1 base respectively, with 14 bases between them. CDR1 MNHNS and CDR2 SASEGT come from the germline V gene. TCRdb analysed the 5' RACE reads with MiXCR anew, one entry per CDR3 protein. The sample holds 470,000 or so distinct CDR3 sequences, 15% to 20% seen once. This rearrangement joins TRBV6-1 to TRBJ2-3; D remains unclear. Sequencing was carried out using PBMCs or a T cell subset sorted from them (not recorded which). The receptor was derived from an adult woman who had mild COVID-19 (a few samples of this study predate the infection). Cell type and time point are not known. CDR3 region: CASSDPTQLGTDTQYF. The CDR3, as DNA: TGTGCCAGCAGTGATCCGACTCAACTCGGCACAGATACGCAGTATTTT.